What follows are 20 T cell receptor beta chains derived from one specimen sequenced in a study of tumor-infiltrating lymphocytes in primary liver carcinoma (dated by TCRdb to between 2016 and 2019). RNA from unsorted whole blood was extracted with TRIzol reagent, and germline DNA was obtained with the DNeasy Blood & Tissue kit. Reads for this sample came from an Illumina HiSeq 2500. TCRbeta-specific cDNA was reverse-transcribed from approximately 460 ng total RNA using a constant-region primer and ProtoScript II reverse transcriptase. The TCRbeta libraries were prepared through three rounds of nested multiplex PCR following a slightly modified ARM-PCR procedure. Each of the first two PCR rounds ran for approximately 11 cycles using multiplex TRBV1-TRBV30 forward primers together with a Cbeta reverse primer. TCRdb handled the public reads itself, with Q25 trimming in fastp and clone calling in MiXCR, and kept productive beta chains. Each entry is one CDR3 protein sequence, shown with its most common DNA and genes. Within this sample are about 300,000 distinct CDR3 sequences, with more than 55% of them counted one time only. The ten largest clones capture roughly 9% of the sample.

The sample was peripheral blood. These receptors all come from a man aged 35-49 years with primary liver carcinoma and hepatitis B virus infection.

A word on this clonotype: An end of the junction differs from the germline gene, which may be a read error. V usage is TRBV28 and J usage is TRBJ2-1; 9 bases are a match to TRBD2. Germline CDR1 and CDR2: MDHEN and SYDVKM. This CDR3 has 17 amino acids. The CDR3 is CASSLSTSGPSYDEQFF. The CDR3 region has the DNA TGTGCCAGCAGTTTGTCCACTAGCGGGCCTTCCTACGATGAGCAGTTCTTC. Full variable domain (remainder filled in from reference TRBV28 and TRBJ2-1): DVKVTQSSRYLVKRTGEKVFLECVQDMDHENMFWYRQDPGLGLRLIYFSYDVKMKEKGDIPEGYSVSREKKERFSLILESASTNQTSMYLCASSLSTSGPSYDEQFFGPGTRLTVL.

With respect to this clonotype: One end of the junction is discordant with germline, which a read error may explain. This chain uses TRBV6-2 or TRBV6-3 with TRBJ1-1; D is ambiguous. The length of the CDR3 is 13 residues. In germline, CDR1 is MNHEY, CDR2 SVGEGT. In nucleotides, the CDR3 is TGTACCAGCAGTTACTTCGACCGGACTGAAGCTTTCTTT. Its protein product is CTSSYFDRTEAFF.

A note on this clonotype: A much bigger clone sits one base away, suggesting this may be a read error. V usage is TRBV4-1 and J usage is TRBJ2-4; 9 bases fit TRBD2. The CDR3 runs 16 residues. CDR1 is MGHRA and CDR2 is YSYEKL in the germline V gene. V trimming: 4 bases; J trimming: 8 bases; junction bases outside the gene matches: 12. CDR3 DNA: TGCGCCAGCAGCCGAGAGGCGGGAGGGCCGGGTGACATTCAGTACTTC. This encodes CASSREAGGPGDIQYF.

This clonotype was seen many times. This chain links TRBV4-2 with TRBJ2-7; TRBD1 matches 8 bases. The germline V gene encodes CDR1 LGHNA and CDR2 YNFKEQ. The CDR3 runs to 16 residues. The ends lost 0 bases at V and 4 bases at J; junction bases unmatched: 8. The CDR3 spells CASSQERQGAIYEQYF. For the CDR3, the DNA is TGTGCCAGCAGCCAAGAGCGGCAGGGGGCAATTTACGAGCAGTACTTC.

The chain uses TRBV6-1 and TRBJ1-5; 7 bases fit TRBD1. J was trimmed by 0 bases and V by 6 bases; bases with no gene match: 8. Germline lookup yields CDR1 MNHNS and CDR2 SASEGT. The CDR3 spans 16 residues. CDR3 nucleotide sequence: TGTGCCAGCAGCGTGCGACAGGGAATTAGCAATCAGCCCCAGCATTTT. This translates into CASSVRQGISNQPQHF.

Remarks on this clonotype: Just one base apart from a much larger clone, this may be a read error. The chain carries TRBV6-1 and TRBJ2-7; 7 nucleotides match TRBD1. The germline gives CDR1 MNHNS, CDR2 SASEGT. The CDR3 sequence is 13 residues long. V shed 3 bases, J shed 4 bases, and the junction held 3 bases outside the gene matches. In DNA, the CDR3 is TGTGCCAGCAGTGATTGGGACAGATACGAGCAGTACTTC. Amino acid sequence: CASSDWDRYEQYF.

With regard to this clonotype: At one end, the junction sequence differs from germline, possibly due to a read error. In nucleotides, the CDR3 is TGTGCCAGCAGCTTGGCTCTCTGGGCGGGATCCTACAATGAGCAGTTATTC. Residues: CASSLALWAGSYNEQLF. The chain carries TRBV5-8 and TRBJ2-1; D is possibly TRBD2 (6 bases). Germline CDR1 and CDR2: SGHTS and YDEGEE. The CDR3 is made up of 17 amino acids.

This clonotype has more than one count but fewer than ten. One end of the junction fails to match germline, which may point to a read error. The V gene is TRBV5-1, the J gene TRBJ1-2; tentative D call: TRBD1 (5 bases). The germline CDR1 and CDR2 sequences are SGHRS and YFSETQ. The CDR3 contains 14 residues. This CDR3 reads CASSLGPNNYGYAF. The CDR3 DNA reads TGCGCCAGCAGCCTGGGACCGAATAACTATGGCTACGCCTTC.

Remarks on this clonotype: Mismatch with germline at one junction end may stem from a read error. This chain connects TRBV14 to TRBJ2-1, with TRBD2 as a possible D gene (5 bases). Germline loops: CDR1 SGHDN, CDR2 FVKESK. The length of the CDR3 is 13 residues. CDR3 region: CTSSLRTRSEQFF. The CDR3 DNA follows: TGTACCAGCAGCCTGAGGACTCGCAGCGAGCAGTTCTTC.

The sample holds many counts of this clonotype. The V gene is TRBV29-1, the J gene TRBJ2-7; D is unclear. V gave up 5 bases and J gave up 0 bases, with 14 bases separating them. The germline gives CDR1 SQVTM, CDR2 ANQGSEA. CDR3 length equals 14 residues. The CDR3 sequence is CSVMGYESSYEQYF. The DNA for the CDR3 is TGCAGCGTTATGGGCTACGAGAGCTCCTACGAGCAGTACTTC.

Remarks on this clonotype: Germline and junction disagree at one end, which may indicate a read error. The rearrangement uses TRBV6-1 and TRBJ1-5, with unresolved D. This CDR3 is built from 17 residues. Germline V gene sequence: CDR1 MNHNS, CDR2 SASEGT. DNA of the CDR3: TGTGCCAGTAGTGAAGCGGGATCGACTCTTACTAATCAGCCCCGGCATTTT. This codes for CASSEAGSTLTNQPRHF.

This clonotype was seen repeatedly, ten times or more. This rearrangement joins TRBV4-1 to TRBJ1-2; no clear D gene. Germline V gene lookup returns CDR1 MGHRA and CDR2 YSYEKL. Trimming removed 1 base from V and 0 bases from J, with 9 bases in between. The CDR3 sequence is 15 residues long. For the CDR3, the DNA is TGCGCCAGCAGCCAAGGTCACCTTACTAACTATGGCTACACCTTC. It yields the protein CASSQGHLTNYGYTF.

For this clonotype: The junction shows a germline mismatch at one end, possibly a read error. This chain connects TRBV12-3 or TRBV12-4 to TRBJ1-2, with D perhaps matching TRBD1 (5 bases). There are 15 residues in the CDR3. Here the CDR3 reads CASSFTGDPNYGYIF. The CDR3 region has the DNA TGTGCCAGCAGTTTCACCGGGGACCCTAACTATGGTTACATCTTC.

This chain uses TRBV30 with TRBJ1-4, with D perhaps matching TRBD1 (5 bases). Germline CDR1 reads GTSNPN; CDR2 reads SVGIG (reference sequence). The CDR3 is 13 residues long. The V gene lost 0 bases and the J gene lost 14 bases, with 16 bases spanning the gap. CDR3 nucleotides: TGTGCCTGGAGTGTCGGACGCCGAGGGGATCTGTTTTTT. Protein: CAWSVGRRGDLFF.

About this clonotype itself: A read error may account for a junction end that differs from germline. This rearrangement joins TRBV6-2 or TRBV6-3 to TRBJ1-3; perhaps TRBD1 as D (5 bases). CDR1 and CDR2 from the germline V gene are MNHEY and SVGEGT. The CDR3 totals 17 residues. DNA for the CDR3: TGTGCCAGCAGTTACGGTCGGACATCAGACTCTAGAAACACCATATATTTT. Amino acid sequence: CASSYGRTSDSRNTIYF.

V usage is TRBV11-3 and J usage is TRBJ2-2; D is uncertain. Germline CDR1 reads SGHNT; CDR2 reads YENEEA. The CDR3 loop spans 16 amino acids. Deletions cut 7 bases from V and 2 bases from J, with 17 bases between. Here the CDR3 reads CASNPIPGLNTGELFF. The CDR3 DNA sequence: TGTGCCAGCAACCCGATACCTGGGCTTAACACCGGGGAGCTGTTTTTT.

Details on this clonotype: The junction differs from germline at one of its ends, possibly a read error. This chain connects TRBV28 to TRBJ2-7; D is unresolved. The CDR3 runs 13 residues. CDR1 and CDR2 from the germline V gene are MDHEN and SYDVKM. The DNA for the CDR3 is TGTGCCAGCAGTTTACGGCCACCCTATGAGCAGTACTTC. This sequence encodes CASSLRPPYEQYF.

This clonotype was seen ten or more times. Here the CDR3 DNA reads TGCAGCGTTGAGTCCGCTAATGAAAAACTGTTTTTT. Encoded protein: CSVESANEKLFF. The chain is built from TRBV29-1 and TRBJ1-4; no definite D call. This CDR3 comprises 12 residues. The germline gives CDR1 SQVTM, CDR2 ANQGSEA. V lost 3 bases, J lost 3 bases, and 5 bases lay in between.

The chain combines TRBV11-1 with TRBJ2-2; tentatively, D is TRBD2 (5 bases). V was pared by 5 bases and J by 1 base, with 8 bases between. The CDR3 runs 14 residues. Germline V gives CDR1 SGHAT, CDR2 FQDESV (reference sequence). CDR3 DNA: TGTGCCAGCAGCCCTGGGAGGAACACCGGGGAGCTGTTTTTT. It specifies CASSPGRNTGELFF.

This clonotype was recorded only once. One junction end does not reproduce the germline sequence, and a read error may be involved. The chain uses TRBV11-3 and TRBJ2-5, with 7 bases identical to TRBD1. In germline, CDR1 is SGHNT, CDR2 YENEEA. This CDR3 region has 13 residues. The CDR3 DNA is TGTCCCAGCGGTCCTGGGACAGAAGAGACCCAGTACTTC. Translating it yields CPSGPGTEETQYF.